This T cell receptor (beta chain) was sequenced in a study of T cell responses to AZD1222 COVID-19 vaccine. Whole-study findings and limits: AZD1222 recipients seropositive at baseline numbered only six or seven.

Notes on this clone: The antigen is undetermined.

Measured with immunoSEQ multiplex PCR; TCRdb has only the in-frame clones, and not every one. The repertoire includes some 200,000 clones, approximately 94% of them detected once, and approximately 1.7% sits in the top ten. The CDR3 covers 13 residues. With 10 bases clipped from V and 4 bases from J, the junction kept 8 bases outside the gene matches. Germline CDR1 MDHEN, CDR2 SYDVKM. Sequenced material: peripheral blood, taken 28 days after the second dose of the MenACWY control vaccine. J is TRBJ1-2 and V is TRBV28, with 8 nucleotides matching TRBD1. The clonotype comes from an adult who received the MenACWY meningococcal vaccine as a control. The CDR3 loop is CATRQGLLYGYTF. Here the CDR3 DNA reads TGTGCCACCAGACAGGGGTTACTCTATGGCTACACCTTC.